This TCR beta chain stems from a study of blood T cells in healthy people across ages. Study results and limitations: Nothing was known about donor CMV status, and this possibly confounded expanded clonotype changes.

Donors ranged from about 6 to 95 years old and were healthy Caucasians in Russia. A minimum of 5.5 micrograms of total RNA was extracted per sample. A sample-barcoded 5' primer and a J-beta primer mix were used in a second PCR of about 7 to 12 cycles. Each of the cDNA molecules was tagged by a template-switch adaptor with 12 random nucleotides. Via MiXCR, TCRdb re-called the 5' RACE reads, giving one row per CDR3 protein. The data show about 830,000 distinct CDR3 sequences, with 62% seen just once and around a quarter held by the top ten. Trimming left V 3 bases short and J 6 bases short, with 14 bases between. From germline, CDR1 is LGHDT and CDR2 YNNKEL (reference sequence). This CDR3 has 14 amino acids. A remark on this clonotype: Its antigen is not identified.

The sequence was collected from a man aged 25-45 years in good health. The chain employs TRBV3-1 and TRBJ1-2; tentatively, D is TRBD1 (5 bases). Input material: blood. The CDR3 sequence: CASSQPGLLNGYTF. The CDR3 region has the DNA TGTGCCAGCAGCCAGCCGGGACTATTAAATGGCTACACCTTC. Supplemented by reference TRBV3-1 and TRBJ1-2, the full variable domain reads DTAVSQTPKYLVTQMGNDKSIKCEQNLGHDTMYWYKQDSKKFLKIMFSYNNKELIINETVPNRFSPKSPDKAHLNLHINSLELGDSAVYFCASSQPGLLNGYTFGSGTRLTVV.